In its sample, the clone carrying this T cell receptor beta chain was seen many times. What it binds is not known. Germline CDR1 SGHTA, CDR2 FQGNSA. This CDR3 has 14 residues. With 5 bases removed from V and 5 bases from J, the gap between germline ends came to 13 bases. TCRdb reanalysed the reads using MiXCR and keeps one entry per CDR3 protein. The data contain 150,000 to 200,000 distinct CDR3 sequences, 8.5% to 10% of them seen just once; the ten biggest clones take up approximately 4.2%. This sample is drawn from a study of T cell repertoires in cytomegalovirus infection. Whole-study results and caveats: It was HLA-C-restricted CMV-specific TCR beta clonotypes that dominated the response ex vivo.

This TCR was recovered from a human donor in good health (CMV status not recorded). Some clones in this sample may be carry-over from other donors' samples. The chain links TRBV7-2 to TRBJ1-5, with no clear D. Sequencing input: PBMCs. The CDR3 DNA sequence: TGTGCCAGCAGCCGAAACCGGTTGGATCAGCCCCAGCATTTT. Translating gives CASSRNRLDQPQHF.